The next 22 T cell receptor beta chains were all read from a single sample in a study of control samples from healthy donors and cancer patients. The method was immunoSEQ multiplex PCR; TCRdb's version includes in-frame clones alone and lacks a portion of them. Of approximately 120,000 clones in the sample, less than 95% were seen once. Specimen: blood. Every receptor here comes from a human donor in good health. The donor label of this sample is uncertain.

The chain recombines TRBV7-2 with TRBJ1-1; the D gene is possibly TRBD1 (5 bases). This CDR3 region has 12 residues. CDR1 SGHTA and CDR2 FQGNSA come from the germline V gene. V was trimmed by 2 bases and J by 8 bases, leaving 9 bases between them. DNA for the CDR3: TGTGCCAGCAGCTTATGGGGGGTCGAAGCTTTCTTT. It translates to CASSLWGVEAFF.

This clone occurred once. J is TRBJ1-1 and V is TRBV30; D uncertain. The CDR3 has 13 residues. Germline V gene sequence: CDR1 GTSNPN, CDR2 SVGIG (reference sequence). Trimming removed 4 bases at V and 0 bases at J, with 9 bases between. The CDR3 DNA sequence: TGTGCCTGGAAAGAGTCTGTGAACACTGAAGCTTTCTTT. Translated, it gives CAWKESVNTEAFF.

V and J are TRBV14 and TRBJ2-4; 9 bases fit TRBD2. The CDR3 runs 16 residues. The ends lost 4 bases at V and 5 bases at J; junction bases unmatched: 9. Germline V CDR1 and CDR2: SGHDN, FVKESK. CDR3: CASSPRRGGWENIQYF. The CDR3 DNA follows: TGTGCCAGCAGCCCTCGGCGGGGGGGCTGGGAAAACATTCAGTACTTC.

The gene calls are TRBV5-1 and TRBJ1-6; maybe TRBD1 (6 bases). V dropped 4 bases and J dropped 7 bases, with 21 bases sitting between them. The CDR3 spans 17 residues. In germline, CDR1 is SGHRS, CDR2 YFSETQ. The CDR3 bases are TGCGCCAGCAGCCCGGACTATGCGGGGGCACTAAATTCACCCCTCCACTTT. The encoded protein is CASSPDYAGALNSPLHF.

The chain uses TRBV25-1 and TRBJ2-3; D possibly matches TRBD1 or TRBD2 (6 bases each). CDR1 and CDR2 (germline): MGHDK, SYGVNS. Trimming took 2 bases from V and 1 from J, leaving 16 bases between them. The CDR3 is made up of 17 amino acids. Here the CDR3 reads CASSEPPGRGRTDTQYF. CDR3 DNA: TGTGCCAGCAGTGAACCCCCCGGCCGGGGGCGCACAGATACGCAGTATTTT.

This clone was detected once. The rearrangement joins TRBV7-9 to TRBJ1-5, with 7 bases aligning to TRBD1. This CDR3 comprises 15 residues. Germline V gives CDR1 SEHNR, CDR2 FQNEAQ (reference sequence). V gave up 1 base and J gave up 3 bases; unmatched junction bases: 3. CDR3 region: CASSLGDSDNQPQHF. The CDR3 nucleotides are TGTGCCAGCAGCTTAGGGGACAGCGACAATCAGCCCCAGCATTTT. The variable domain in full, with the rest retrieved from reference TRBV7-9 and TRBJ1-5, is DTGVSQNPRHKITKRGQNVTFRCDPISEHNRLYWYRQTLGQGPEFLTYFQNEAQLEKSRLLSDRFSAERPKGSFSTLEIQRTEQGDSAMYLCASSLGDSDNQPQHFGDGTRLSIL.

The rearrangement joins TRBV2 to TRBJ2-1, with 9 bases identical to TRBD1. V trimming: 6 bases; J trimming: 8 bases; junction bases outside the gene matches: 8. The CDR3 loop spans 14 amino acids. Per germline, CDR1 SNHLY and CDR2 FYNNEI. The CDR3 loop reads CASRDPDRGHEQFF. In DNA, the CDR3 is TGTGCCAGCAGAGACCCGGACAGGGGCCATGAGCAGTTCTTC. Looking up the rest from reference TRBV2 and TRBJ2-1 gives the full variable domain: EPEVTQTPSHQVTQMGQEVILRCVPISNHLYFYWYRQILGQKVEFLVSFYNNEISEKSEIFDDQFSVERPDGSNFTLKIRSTKLEDSAMYFCASRDPDRGHEQFFGPGTRLTVL.

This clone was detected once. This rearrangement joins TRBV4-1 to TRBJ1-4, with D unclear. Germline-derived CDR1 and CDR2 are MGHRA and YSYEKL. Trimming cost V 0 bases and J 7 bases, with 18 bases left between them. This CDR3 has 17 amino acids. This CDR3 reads CASSQEGSGGWSEKLFF. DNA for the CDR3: TGCGCCAGCAGCCAAGAAGGCTCGGGAGGGTGGAGTGAAAAACTGTTTTTT.

The CDR3 DNA reads as TGTGCCAGTAGTTCCGAGAGGGGCCGCTTAGCCAAAAACATTCAGTACTTC. It encodes CASSSERGRLAKNIQYF. V and J are TRBV19 and TRBJ2-4; D tentatively fits TRBD1 or TRBD2 (5 bases each). V was trimmed by 5 bases and J by 0 bases, leaving 17 bases between them. The CDR3 sequence is 17 residues long. Per germline, CDR1 LNHDA and CDR2 SQIVND (reference sequence).

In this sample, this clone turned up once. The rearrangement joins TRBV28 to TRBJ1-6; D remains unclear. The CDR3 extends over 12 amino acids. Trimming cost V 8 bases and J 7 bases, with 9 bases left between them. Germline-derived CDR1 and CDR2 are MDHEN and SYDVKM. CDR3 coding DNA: TGTGCCAGCGAGACCTGGAATTCACCCCTCCACTTT. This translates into CASETWNSPLHF.

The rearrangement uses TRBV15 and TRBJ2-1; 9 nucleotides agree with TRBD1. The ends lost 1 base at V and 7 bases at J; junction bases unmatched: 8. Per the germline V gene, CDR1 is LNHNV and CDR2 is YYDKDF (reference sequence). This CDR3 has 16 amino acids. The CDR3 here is CATSRVWDREVNEQFF. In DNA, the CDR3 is TGTGCCACCAGCAGAGTATGGGACAGGGAAGTAAATGAGCAGTTCTTC.

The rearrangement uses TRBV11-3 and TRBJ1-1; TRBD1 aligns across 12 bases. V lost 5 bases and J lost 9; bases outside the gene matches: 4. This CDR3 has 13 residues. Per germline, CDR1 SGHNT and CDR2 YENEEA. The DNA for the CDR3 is TGTGCCAGCAGCCCGGGACAGGGGGCCCAAGCTTTCTTT. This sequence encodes CASSPGQGAQAFF.

The CDR3 coding sequence is TGTGCTAGTGGAATCAGGGGGTCCACTGAAGCTTTCTTT. It yields the protein CASGIRGSTEAFF. The rearrangement joins TRBV12-5 to TRBJ1-1, with 7 bases fitting TRBD1. Losses at the gene ends were 6 bases for V and 4 bases for J; bases not matched to a gene: 5. CDR1 and CDR2 from the germline V gene are LGHNT and FRNRAP. The CDR3 extends over 13 amino acids.

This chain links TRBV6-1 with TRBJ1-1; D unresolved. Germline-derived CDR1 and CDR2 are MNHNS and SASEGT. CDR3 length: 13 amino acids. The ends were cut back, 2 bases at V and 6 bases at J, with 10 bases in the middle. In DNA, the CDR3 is TGTGCCAGCAGTGAATTTACTAGATCTGAAGCTTTCTTT. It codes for CASSEFTRSEAFF.

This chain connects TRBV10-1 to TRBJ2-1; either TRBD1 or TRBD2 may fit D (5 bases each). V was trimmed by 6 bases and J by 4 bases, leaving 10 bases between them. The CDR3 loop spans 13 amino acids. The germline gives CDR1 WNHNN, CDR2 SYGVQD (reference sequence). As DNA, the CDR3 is TGCGCCAGCAGCGGGGACCTGTACAATGAGCAGTTCTTC. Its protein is CASSGDLYNEQFF.

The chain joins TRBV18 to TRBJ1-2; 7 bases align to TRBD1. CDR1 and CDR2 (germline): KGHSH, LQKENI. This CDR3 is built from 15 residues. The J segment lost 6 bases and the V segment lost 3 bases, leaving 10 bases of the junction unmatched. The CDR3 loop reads CASSPYRGTGDGYTF. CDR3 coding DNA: TGTGCCAGCTCACCTTACAGGGGTACCGGTGATGGCTACACCTTC.

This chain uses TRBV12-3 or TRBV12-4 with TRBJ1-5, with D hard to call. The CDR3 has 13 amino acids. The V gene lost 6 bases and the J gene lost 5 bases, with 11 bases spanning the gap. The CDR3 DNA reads TGTGCCAGCAGCCATAACACGGATCAGCCCCAGCATTTT. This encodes CASSHNTDQPQHF.

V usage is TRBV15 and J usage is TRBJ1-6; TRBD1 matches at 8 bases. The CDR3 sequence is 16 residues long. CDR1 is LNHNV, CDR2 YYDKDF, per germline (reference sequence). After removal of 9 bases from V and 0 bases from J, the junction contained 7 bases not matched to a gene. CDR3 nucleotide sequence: TGTGCCACGAGTGGACAGGGTATCTCCTATAATTCACCCCTCCACTTT. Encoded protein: CATSGQGISYNSPLHF.

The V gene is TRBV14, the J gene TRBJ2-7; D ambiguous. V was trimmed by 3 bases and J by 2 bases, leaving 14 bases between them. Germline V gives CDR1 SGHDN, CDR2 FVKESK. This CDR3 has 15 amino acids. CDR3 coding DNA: TGTGCCAGCAGCCAGCCCGCAGGCCCAACCTACGAGCAGTACTTC. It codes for CASSQPAGPTYEQYF.

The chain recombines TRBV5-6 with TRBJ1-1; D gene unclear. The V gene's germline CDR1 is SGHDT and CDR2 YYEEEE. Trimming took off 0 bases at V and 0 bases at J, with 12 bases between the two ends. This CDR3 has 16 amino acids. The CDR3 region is CASSLVGGNMNTEAFF. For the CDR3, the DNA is TGTGCCAGCAGCTTGGTCGGAGGGAACATGAACACTGAAGCTTTCTTT.

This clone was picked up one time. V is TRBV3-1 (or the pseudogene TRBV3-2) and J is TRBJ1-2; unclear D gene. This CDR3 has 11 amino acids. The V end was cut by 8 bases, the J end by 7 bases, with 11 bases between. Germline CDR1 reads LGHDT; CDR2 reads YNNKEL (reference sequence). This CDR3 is CASRGPSGYTF. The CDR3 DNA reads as TGTGCCAGCCGAGGGCCGTCTGGCTACACCTTC.

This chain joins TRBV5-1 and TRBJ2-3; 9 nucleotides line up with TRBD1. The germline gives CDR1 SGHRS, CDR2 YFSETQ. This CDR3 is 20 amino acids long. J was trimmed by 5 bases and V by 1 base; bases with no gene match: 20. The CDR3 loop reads CASSLPQGQGSVSEEDTQYF. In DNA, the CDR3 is TGCGCCAGCAGCTTGCCTCAAGGACAGGGGTCGGTGAGTGAGGAAGATACGCAGTATTTT. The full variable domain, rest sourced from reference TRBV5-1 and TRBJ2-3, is KAGVTQTPRYLIKTRGQQVTLSCSPISGHRSVSWYQQTPGQGLQFLFEYFSETQRNKGNFPGRFSGRQFSNSRSEMNVSTLELGDSALYLCASSLPQGQGSVSEEDTQYFGPGTRLTVL.